A single sample is the source of the 31 T cell receptor beta chains below, sequenced in a study of human T cells and chemical hapten exposure. TCRdb fed the RACE reads into MiXCR, producing one record per CDR3 protein. The repertoire holds about 380,000 distinct CDR3 sequences, with roughly 4.8% as singletons. The time point was: patch test 1, 2 weeks after DPC sensitization. Treatment reported: therapeutic diphenylcyclopropenone sensitization with weekly scalp DPC. The source was whole blood, collected in connection with sensitization to the hapten diphenylcyclopropenone (DPC). These receptors originate from a woman between 50 and 59 years old with alopecia areata. Some clones in this sample may be carry-over from other donors' samples.

This clonotype was found many times. The V call is TRBV4-3, the J call TRBJ1-6; 8 bases are shared with TRBD1. CDR3 length equals 15 residues. Trimming took 0 bases from V and 7 from J; bases not matched to a gene: 2. CDR1 LGHNA and CDR2 YSLEER come from the germline V gene. In nucleotides, the CDR3 is TGCGCCAGCAGCCAAGAAACAGGGGGGAATTCACCCCTCCACTTT. Its translation is CASSQETGGNSPLHF.

This clonotype was counted at least ten times. This sequence joins TRBV28 and TRBJ1-2; D is undetermined. The CDR3 length is 15 residues. The germline gives CDR1 MDHEN, CDR2 SYDVKM. Trimming pared 4 bases from V and 4 bases from J, leaving 16 bases between. This CDR3 reads CASSSNPVGVYGYTF. CDR3 sequence (DNA): TGTGCCAGCAGTTCCAATCCTGTTGGTGTCTATGGCTACACCTTC.

This clonotype came up many times. The J gene is TRBJ1-6, the V gene TRBV28; the match to TRBD1 covers 7 bases. Germline assignment: CDR1 MDHEN and CDR2 SYDVKM. The V segment lost 2 bases and the J segment 0 bases; nucleotides outside the gene matches: 7. This CDR3 contains 18 residues. In nucleotides, the CDR3 is TGTGCCAGCAGTTTAAATGTAGGGGGCAGCTCCTATAATTCACCCCTCCACTTT. It yields the protein CASSLNVGGSSYNSPLHF.

This clonotype showed up many times. The chain combines TRBV4-1 with TRBJ1-1, with TRBD1 identical over 8 bases. The ends lost 2 bases at V and 3 bases at J; junction bases unmatched: 5. Per germline, CDR1 MGHRA and CDR2 YSYEKL. This CDR3 is built from 15 residues. The CDR3 bases are TGCGCCAGCAGCCAACTGGAACAGGGGGACACTGAAGCTTTCTTT. It codes for CASSQLEQGDTEAFF.

This clonotype was seen ten or more times. V is TRBV9 and J is TRBJ2-3; no clear D. The CDR3 loop spans 15 amino acids. The germline V gene has CDR1 SGDLS and CDR2 YYNGEE. The germline V and J ends were trimmed by 0 bases and 4 bases, with 12 bases remaining between them. Here the CDR3 DNA reads TGTGCCAGCAGCGTAGGGCCTAACTCCCCAGATACGCAGTATTTT. Translated, it gives CASSVGPNSPDTQYF.

This clonotype was counted a few times. The rearrangement joins TRBV12-5 to TRBJ2-5; 8 bases align to TRBD1. The length of the CDR3 is 14 residues. The germline CDR1 and CDR2 sequences are LGHNT and FRNRAP. The J segment lost 6 bases and the V segment lost 9 bases, leaving 12 bases of the junction unmatched. CDR3 sequence (DNA): TGTGCTAGCACGGGGACAGGCCTTAAGAAGACCCAGTACTTC. Encoded protein: CASTGTGLKKTQYF. The full variable domain, in which reference TRBV12-5 and TRBJ2-5 provide the parts outside the CDR3, is DARVTQTPRHKVTEMGQEVTMRCQPILGHNTVFWYRQTMMQGLELLAYFRNRAPLDDSGMPKDRFSAEMPDATLATLKIQPSEPRDSAVYFCASTGTGLKKTQYFGPGTRLLVL.

This chain connects TRBV7-9 to TRBJ2-2; 8 bases are a match to TRBD2. V dropped 5 bases and J dropped 7; count of bases not matched to a gene: 6. The CDR3 consists of 14 residues. In germline, CDR1 is SEHNR, CDR2 FQNEAQ (reference sequence). CDR3: CASSPRGAGGELFF. The CDR3 coding sequence is TGTGCCAGCAGCCCGCGGGGGGCAGGCGGGGAGCTGTTTTTT. The variable domain in full, completed from reference TRBV7-9 and TRBJ2-2, reads DTGVSQNPRHKITKRGQNVTFRCDPISEHNRLYWYRQTLGQGPEFLTYFQNEAQLEKSRLLSDRFSAERPKGSFSTLEIQRTEQGDSAMYLCASSPRGAGGELFFGEGSRLTVL.

This clonotype was picked up many times. The rearrangement joins TRBV12-3 or TRBV12-4 to TRBJ2-5; 14 positions agree with TRBD2. The CDR3 consists of 17 residues. V was pared by 5 bases and J by 1 base, with 6 bases of the junction left unmatched. CDR3 residues: CASSLRLAGGFQETQYF. The CDR3 DNA reads TGTGCCAGCAGTCTCCGACTAGCGGGGGGGTTCCAAGAGACCCAGTACTTC.

This clonotype was counted only a few times. The J gene is TRBJ1-4, the V gene TRBV6-2 or TRBV6-3, with unresolved D. This CDR3 spans 14 amino acids. Germline V gene lookup returns CDR1 MNHEY and CDR2 SVGEGT. The V gene lost 6 bases and the J gene lost 7 bases, with 15 bases spanning the gap. CDR3 region: CASSPGGRREKLFF. DNA for the CDR3: TGTGCCAGCAGCCCGGGAGGGCGCCGTGAAAAACTGTTTTTT.

The table lists this clonotype with many counts. This chain connects TRBV12-3 or TRBV12-4 to TRBJ1-2; D remains ambiguous. The CDR3 spans 13 residues. V lost 4 bases to trimming and J lost 3 bases, with 9 bases between them. The CDR3 sequence is CASSSGPHYGYTF. CDR3 sequence (DNA): TGTGCCAGCAGTTCCGGACCGCACTATGGCTACACCTTC.

This clonotype has at least ten counts. CDR3: CAISERTQNYHNEQFF. CDR3 in DNA: TGTGCCATCAGTGAGCGAACACAGAATTACCACAATGAGCAGTTCTTC. V gene TRBV10-3 combines with J gene TRBJ2-1; D unresolved. CDR1 is ENHRY and CDR2 is SYGVKD in the germline V gene. With 2 bases removed from V and 5 bases from J, the gap between germline ends came to 16 bases. This CDR3 region has 16 residues.

V is TRBV27 and J is TRBJ2-3; D perhaps matches TRBD2 (7 bases). V gave up 2 bases and J gave up 4 bases, with 13 bases separating them. The CDR3 consists of 15 residues. CDR1 MNHEY and CDR2 SMNVEV come from the germline V gene (reference sequence). Here the CDR3 DNA reads TGTGCCAGCAGTTTAATCGGCGGGGGCGCAGATACGCAGTATTTT. Translating it yields CASSLIGGGADTQYF.

This clonotype was seen repeatedly, ten times or more. This chain links TRBV20-1 with TRBJ1-1; a possible D gene is TRBD1 (5 bases). V was cut by 0 bases and J by 8 bases, with 13 bases left in between. The CDR3 contains 13 residues. In germline, CDR1 is DFQATT, CDR2 SNEGSKA (reference sequence). The CDR3 nucleotides read TGCAGTGCTAGAGAAGAAAACAGGCCGGAAGCTTTCTTT. Translation gives CSAREENRPEAFF.

This clonotype was picked up many times. The gene calls are TRBV5-1 and TRBJ2-5; possible D gene TRBD2, 5 bases. V dropped 4 bases and J dropped 0 bases, with 13 bases sitting between them. CDR1 is SGHRS, CDR2 YFSETQ, per germline. CDR3 size: 15 residues. CDR3 nucleotide sequence: TGCGCCAGCAGCCCTAGCCCGGGGTACCAAGAGACCCAGTACTTC. Residues: CASSPSPGYQETQYF.

The V and J genes are TRBV6-5 and TRBJ2-5; the D is unclear. From germline, CDR1 is MNHEY and CDR2 SVGAGI. The V and J ends lost 7 bases and 4 bases respectively, with 13 bases between them. This CDR3 has 13 residues. This CDR3 reads CASIEPGAETQYF. The CDR3 DNA is TGTGCCAGCATCGAACCGGGTGCAGAGACCCAGTACTTC.

In this sample, this clonotype turned up a few times. V usage is TRBV2 and J usage is TRBJ2-5; the D is unclear. In germline, CDR1 is SNHLY, CDR2 FYNNEI. Trimming cost V 7 bases and J 3 bases, with 6 bases left between them. CDR3 size: 11 residues. The CDR3 DNA reads TGTGCCAGCACTGGGAAAGAGACCCAGTACTTC. Its translation is CASTGKETQYF.

In its sample, this clonotype was seen many times. The chain is built from TRBV6-1 and TRBJ1-5, with 7 bases matching TRBD1. The CDR3 is made up of 17 amino acids. The germline V gene encodes CDR1 MNHNS and CDR2 SASEGT. The trim removed 1 base at V and 0 bases at J, leaving 6 bases unmatched. The CDR3 DNA sequence: TGTGCCAGCAGTGAAGGCTGGGACAGTTATAGCAATCAGCCCCAGCATTTT. This encodes CASSEGWDSYSNQPQHF.

This clonotype was counted many times. V gene TRBV6-1 combines with J gene TRBJ2-2, with unresolved D. The CDR3 sequence is 13 residues long. V lost 6 bases and J 2 bases, leaving 7 bases between the germline ends. Germline values: CDR1 MNHNS, CDR2 SASEGT. CDR3 nucleotide sequence: TGTGCCAGCAGAACACCCAACACCGGGGAGCTGTTTTTT. Protein product: CASRTPNTGELFF.

This clonotype was recorded at least ten times. The chain uses TRBV5-1 and TRBJ2-3, with D possibly matching TRBD1 (5 bases). Germline-derived CDR1 and CDR2 are SGHRS and YFSETQ. This CDR3 is 13 amino acids long. The germline V and J ends were trimmed by 2 bases and 5 bases, with 9 bases remaining between them. In DNA form, the CDR3 reads TGCGCCAGCAGCTTTCAGGGTGAAGATACGCAGTATTTT. As protein: CASSFQGEDTQYF.

V gene TRBV2 combines with J gene TRBJ2-1; no firm D call. The germline V gene has CDR1 SNHLY and CDR2 FYNNEI. The CDR3 contains 13 residues. Trimming removed 8 bases at V and 1 base at J, with 9 bases between. The chain's CDR3 is CASATVSYNEQFF. The CDR3 nucleotides are TGTGCCAGCGCGACGGTTTCCTACAATGAGCAGTTCTTC. Looking up the rest from reference TRBV2 and TRBJ2-1 gives the full variable domain: EPEVTQTPSHQVTQMGQEVILRCVPISNHLYFYWYRQILGQKVEFLVSFYNNEISEKSEIFDDQFSVERPDGSNFTLKIRSTKLEDSAMYFCASATVSYNEQFFGPGTRLTVL.

This clonotype was picked up many times. The chain's CDR3 is CASTSGWKTEAFF. Written as DNA, the CDR3 is TGTGCCAGCACCTCAGGGTGGAAGACTGAAGCTTTCTTT. The chain has TRBV21-1 and TRBJ1-1; TRBD1 reflects the table's D call only, with no check against the DNA. TRBV21-1 is recorded as a pseudogene. The CDR3 has 13 amino acids.

In this sample, this clonotype turned up a few times. The V gene is TRBV4-2, the J gene TRBJ2-1; D uncertain. Trimming pared 4 bases from V and 6 bases from J, leaving 13 bases between. Germline V CDR1 and CDR2: LGHNA, YNFKEQ. The CDR3 extends over 14 amino acids. CDR3: CASSLDARVNEQFF. CDR3 in DNA: TGTGCCAGCAGCCTAGACGCGCGCGTCAATGAGCAGTTCTTC.

This clonotype was detected ten times or more. This chain joins TRBV5-8 and TRBJ2-1; the D gene could be TRBD1 or TRBD2 (5 bases each). The CDR3 spans 19 residues. V was pared by 0 bases and J by 2 bases, with 21 bases between. Germline CDR1 reads SGHTS; CDR2 reads YDEGEE. CDR3 in amino acids: CASSLGGLVAPPPYNEQFF. The CDR3 DNA follows: TGTGCCAGCAGCTTGGGGGGCCTAGTAGCGCCACCCCCCTACAATGAGCAGTTCTTC.

At least ten counts were recorded for this clonotype. The rearrangement uses TRBV5-1 and TRBJ2-3; D is ambiguous. Trimming cost V 3 bases and J 2 bases, with 16 bases left between them. The CDR3 spans 16 residues. Germline CDR1 and CDR2: SGHRS and YFSETQ. CDR3 in DNA: TGCGCCAGCAGCTCGGAACCCCAAGTGCTCACAGATACGCAGTATTTT. Translation gives CASSSEPQVLTDTQYF.

At least ten counts were recorded for this clonotype. The chain uses TRBV4-1 and TRBJ2-7, with D perhaps given as TRBD1 or TRBD2 (5 bases each). Germline V gene data show CDR1 as MGHRA and CDR2 as YSYEKL. The CDR3 contains 13 residues. The ends were cut back, 5 bases at V and 3 bases at J, with 11 bases in the middle. As DNA, the CDR3 is TGCGCCAGCAGCGAGGGGCCCGACTACGAGCAGTACTTC. Translation gives CASSEGPDYEQYF.

This clonotype has at least ten counts. The chain recombines TRBV4-2 with TRBJ2-1, with 7 bases lining up with TRBD2. V shed 2 bases, J shed 5 bases, and the junction held 18 bases outside the gene matches. Germline V gives CDR1 LGHNA, CDR2 YNFKEQ. CDR3 length: 19 amino acids. The CDR3 sequence: CASSQQDQAGTIMNNEQFF. For the CDR3, the DNA is TGTGCCAGCAGCCAACAAGACCAGGCCGGGACTATTATGAACAATGAGCAGTTCTTC.

This clonotype was recorded at least ten times. The V and J genes are TRBV12-3 or TRBV12-4 and TRBJ2-7; 8 nucleotides agree with TRBD2. CDR3 size: 14 residues. J gave up 4 bases and V 5 bases, and 7 bases lay outside the gene matches. CDR3 DNA: TGTGCCAGCAGTCCTACGACTAGCGTGTACGAGCAGTACTTC. Its translation is CASSPTTSVYEQYF.

There are a few counts of this clonotype. The chain links TRBV12-3 or TRBV12-4 to TRBJ2-2; D remains ambiguous. This CDR3 region has 10 residues. Trimming stripped 8 bases from V and 8 bases from J, with 6 bases between. The DNA of the CDR3 is TGTGCCAGCTATTTGGGGGAGCTGTTTTTT. The encoded protein is CASYLGELFF.

CDR3 DNA sequence: TGTGCCAGCAGTTCGGGATCCTCGGAGACCCAGTACTTC. Encoded protein: CASSSGSSETQYF. The rearrangement uses TRBV13 and TRBJ2-5; tentatively, D is TRBD2 (5 bases). V was pared by 6 bases and J by 5 bases, with 13 bases between. There are 13 residues in the CDR3. Germline V gene sequence: CDR1 PRHDT, CDR2 FYEKMQ (reference sequence). Based on the CDR3 plus reference TRBV13 and TRBJ2-5, the full variable domain is AAGVIQSPRHLIKEKRETATLKCYPIPRHDTVYWYQQGPGQDPQFLISFYEKMQSDKGSIPDRFSAQQFSDYHSELNMSSLELGDSALYFCASSSGSSETQYFGPGTRLLVL.

In this sample, this clonotype turned up many times. The genes are TRBV24-1 and TRBJ2-1; perhaps TRBD1 as D (6 bases). This CDR3 is 15 amino acids long. V was cut by 3 bases and J by 6 bases, with 14 bases left in between. CDR1 KGHDR and CDR2 SFDVKD come from the germline V gene. The CDR3 sequence is CATSDGGRTPNEQFF. The CDR3 DNA reads as TGTGCCACCAGTGATGGGGGCCGGACTCCCAATGAGCAGTTCTTC.

This clonotype was found a few times. The chain recombines TRBV12-5 with TRBJ2-5, with 8 bases aligning to TRBD2. Germline V CDR1 and CDR2: LGHNT, FRNRAP. This CDR3 has 15 amino acids. J was trimmed by 5 bases and V by 5 bases; bases with no gene match: 10. In nucleotides, the CDR3 is TGTGCTAGTGGTCCCTCAATAGCGGGGTCGGAGACCCAGTACTTC. It encodes CASGPSIAGSETQYF.